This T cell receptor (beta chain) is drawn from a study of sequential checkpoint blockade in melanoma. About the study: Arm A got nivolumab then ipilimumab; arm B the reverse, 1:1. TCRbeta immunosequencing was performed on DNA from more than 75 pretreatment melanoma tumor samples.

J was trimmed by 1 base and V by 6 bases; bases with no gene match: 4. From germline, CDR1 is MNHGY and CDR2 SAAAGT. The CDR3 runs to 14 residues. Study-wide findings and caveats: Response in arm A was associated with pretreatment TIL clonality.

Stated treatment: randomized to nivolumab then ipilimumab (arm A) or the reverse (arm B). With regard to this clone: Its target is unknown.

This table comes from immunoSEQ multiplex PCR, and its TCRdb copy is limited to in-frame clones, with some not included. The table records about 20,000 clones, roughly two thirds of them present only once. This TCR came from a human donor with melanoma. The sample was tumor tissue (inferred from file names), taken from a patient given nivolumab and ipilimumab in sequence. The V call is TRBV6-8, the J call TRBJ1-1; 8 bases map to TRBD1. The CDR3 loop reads CASRGTGQNTEAFF. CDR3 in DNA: TGTGCCAGCAGGGGGACAGGACAGAACACTGAAGCTTTCTTT.